Sequencing of this T cell receptor beta chain was carried out in a study of blood T cells in healthy people across ages. With V trimmed by 6 bases and J by 3 bases, 5 bases remained unmatched. From germline, CDR1 is SNHLY and CDR2 FYNNEI. The CDR3 totals 13 residues. In its sample, this clonotype was seen a few times. It was with a sample-barcoded 5' primer and a J-beta primer mix that a second PCR of roughly 7 to 12 cycles was run. One entry per CDR3 protein, called by TCRdb with MiXCR from the 5' RACE reads. In the table there are about 800,000 distinct CDR3 sequences, approximately 25% of which are singletons. This sample also appeared in a second study, on T cells of mothers and their children.

The material sequenced was blood. V usage is TRBV2 and J usage is TRBJ2-7, with 7 bases identical to TRBD1. This clonotype originated in a boy aged 5-17 years in good health. CDR3 coding DNA: TGTGCCAGCAGCCCGACAGGGCTCTACGAGCAGTACTTC. This sequence encodes CASSPTGLYEQYF.